This is a list of T cell receptor beta chains from one sample in a study of T cell repertoires in cytomegalovirus infection. A single record per CDR3 protein comes from TCRdb applying MiXCR to the reads. The table shows more than 300,000 distinct CDR3 sequences, with roughly 34% occurring only once. No antigen has been assigned to these receptors. The sequences come from cultured PBMCs, collected from culture after CMV antigen stimulation. These receptors were collected from a human donor in good health (CMV status not recorded). Some clones in this sample may be carry-over from other donors' samples. Both conserved end residues are trimmed from each CDR3.

>TRBJ2-5|15|TRBV19
ASSITMGSPLQETQY
>TRBJ1-3|14|TRBV4-2
ASSPAAVHSGNTIY
>TRBJ1-6|14|TRBV3-1
ASSQASGQGNPPLH
>TRBJ1-6|11|TRBV7-2
ASSPSGGSPLH
>TRBJ2-5|13|TRBV20-1
SARQVPIRWETQY
>TRBJ2-7|13|TRBV19
ASSRGRTGKYEQY
>TRBJ1-2|15|TRBV6-5
ASSYSSGGRANYGYT
>TRBJ1-1|13|TRBV12-3/TRBV12-4
ASSGGTGGNTEAF
>TRBJ2-3|13|TRBV7-8
ASGILDAGTDTQY
>TRBJ2-5|10|TRBV5-4
ASSRQQETQY
>TRBJ1-4|13|TRBV7-8
ASSFTGTGREKLF
>TRBJ2-3|13|TRBV7-9
ASSLGLETSDTQY
>TRBJ1-1|15|TRBV19
ASSRPSLTGTGEKAF
>TRBJ2-1|13|TRBV6-5
ASSYLLAGGYEQF
>TRBJ2-1|13|TRBV6-2/TRBV6-3
ASSLKSRTYNEQF
>TRBJ1-5|12|TRBV7-8
ASSFGGSGQPQH
>TRBJ2-1|14|TRBV7-9
ASSTLAGSSYNEQF
>TRBJ2-4|12|TRBV29-1
SVGGELAGGLQY
>TRBJ2-7|13|TRBV7-8
ASSPPGTLAYEQY
>TRBJ2-5|9|TRBV7-2
ASSLPLVLY
>TRBJ2-7|12|TRBV19
ASSIEGGIYEQY
>TRBJ1-1|9|TRBV30
AWKGYAEAF
>TRBJ2-3|13|TRBV19
ASSILAGGLDTQY
>TRBJ1-5|20|TRBV19
ASSIDGRPGWTGGLANQPRH
>TRBJ2-1|13|TRBV7-9
ASRSKLRESNEQF
>TRBJ1-1|13|TRBV7-2
ASSLRATGTVEAF
>TRBJ2-5|14|TRBV19
ASRSEGLAGAETQY
>TRBJ2-5|9|TRBV6-2/TRBV6-3
ASNAQQTQY
>TRBJ2-3|12|TRBV28
ASSLQIVTDTQY
>TRBJ2-3|11|TRBV6-2/TRBV6-3
ASSPSETDTQY
>TRBJ2-1|15|TRBV7-6
ASSLAALAGAYNEQF
>TRBJ1-1|11|TRBV19
ASKDRLNTEAF
>TRBJ1-2|14|TRBV7-2
ASSSSVPQGASGYT
>TRBJ2-1|10|TRBV7-2
ASSPSYNEQF
>TRBJ2-5|11|TRBV12-3/TRBV12-4
ASITVGEETQY
>TRBJ2-7|12|TRBV4-1
ASSQVPGENEQY
>TRBJ2-2|12|TRBV7-2
ASSLFPNSGELF
>TRBJ2-2|17|TRBV28
ASSRPGHPFVPNTGELF
>TRBJ1-5|13|TRBV4-3
ASSQRDRENQPQH
>TRBJ1-2|13|TRBV27
ASSTNRGLHYGYT
>TRBJ2-2|10|TRBV7-2
ASSLGTGELF
>TRBJ2-3|16|TRBV5-6
ASSPLTTSGRATDTQY
>TRBJ1-2|13|TRBV7-9
ASSLGGSGGWGYT
>TRBJ1-4|12|TRBV19
ASAGQYTNEKLF
>TRBJ2-1|13|TRBV2
ASSERAGGRGEQF